Here is one T cell receptor beta chain with its context. The antigen is unknown. These data originate in a study of shared clonotypes between healthy human individuals. Repertoires were generated with immunoSEQ multiplex PCR, while TCRdb's copy carries only in-frame clones and drops some. The sample lists some 2.1 million clones, around 95% seen once, with approximately 1.7% in the top ten. V was pared by 3 bases and J by 2 bases, with 12 bases between. Germline CDR1 reads SEHNR; CDR2 reads FQNEAQ (reference sequence). This CDR3 has 15 residues. Naivety among CD8 cells was defined by CD45RO negativity and positive CCR7 selection, thereby excluding terminally differentiated effector memory CD45RA+ cells. The study drew its donors from healthy HIV-negative adults without recent acute infections or vaccinations. Study-level points and caveats: Generation probability values for non-shared clonotypes were lower than those for clonotypes shared by all four donors. As a rule, naive subsets had a larger estimated richness than memory subsets.

The receptor was derived from a man aged 18 to 29 in good health. Some clones in this sample may be carry-over from other donors' samples. J is TRBJ2-3 and V is TRBV7-9; tentatively, D is TRBD2 (6 bases). Specimen: naive CD8+ T cells from PBMCs. CDR3 protein: CASSLRTGDTDTQYF. The CDR3, as DNA: TGTGCCAGCAGCTTGAGAACGGGGGACACAGATACGCAGTATTTT. Full variable domain (rest looked up from reference TRBV7-9 and TRBJ2-3): DTGVSQNPRHKITKRGQNVTFRCDPISEHNRLYWYRQTLGQGPEFLTYFQNEAQLEKSRLLSDRFSAERPKGSFSTLEIQRTEQGDSAMYLCASSLRTGDTDTQYFGPGTRLTVL.